This T cell receptor beta chain was observed in a study of CD8+CD57+ T cells in acquired aplastic anemia. Study summary: Sorted cells (CD4+ and CD8+) yielded DNA amounts that averaged around 3.1 ug.

Many counts were recorded for this clonotype. Its antigen is unidentified. Findings of the study overall: Patients had twenty-nine CD8+ CDR3 sequences in common with controls (the shared set).

The V end was cut by 6 bases, the J end by 2 bases, with 14 bases between. CDR1 and CDR2 from the germline V gene are WSHSY and SAAADI. This CDR3 has 14 residues. CD8+CD57+ cell expansion had been shown by flow cytometry in patients chosen for sequencing. The patients, all of them, had severe acquired aplastic anemia. Blood came from patients not yet given any therapy. TCR beta VDJ and CDR3 were profiled, and genomic DNA was the template. TCRdb re-called the reads with MiXCR, one entry per CDR3 protein. The sample holds approximately 180,000 distinct CDR3 sequences, roughly 65% seen once. The sequenced sample was sorted CD4+, CD8+, or CD8+CD57+ T cells (not recorded which) from PBMCs. The clonotype was recovered from a human donor with aplastic anemia. This chain uses TRBV10-2 with TRBJ2-7, with D tentatively TRBD1 (6 bases). CDR3 loop: CASRPRDKAYEQYF. The CDR3, as DNA: TGCGCCAGCAGGCCCCGGGACAAGGCCTACGAGCAGTACTTC.